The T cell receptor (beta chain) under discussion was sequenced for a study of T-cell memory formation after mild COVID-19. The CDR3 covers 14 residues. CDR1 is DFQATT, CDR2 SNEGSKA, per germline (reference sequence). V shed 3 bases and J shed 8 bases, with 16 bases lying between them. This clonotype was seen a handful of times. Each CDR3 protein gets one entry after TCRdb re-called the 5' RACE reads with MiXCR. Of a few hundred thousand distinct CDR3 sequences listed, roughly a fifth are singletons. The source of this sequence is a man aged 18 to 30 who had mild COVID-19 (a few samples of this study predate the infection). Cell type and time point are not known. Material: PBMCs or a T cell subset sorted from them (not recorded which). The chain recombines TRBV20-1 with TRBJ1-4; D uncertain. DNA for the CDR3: TGCAGTGCTAGTTCCCCGGCAAGCGGCGAAAAACTGTTTTTT. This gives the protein CSASSPASGEKLFF.